What follows are 9 T cell receptor beta chains derived from one specimen sequenced in a study of cytomegalovirus exposure and HLA in healthy donors. The PCR employed 60 Vbeta primers together with 13 Jbeta primers. Generated by immunoSEQ multiplex PCR, the TCRdb table keeps only in-frame clones and is missing some. Among some 150,000 clones listed, around 79% were seen once. Sequencing input: PBMCs. The receptors were gathered from a middle-aged man in good health and CMV-seropositive.

The chain links TRBV9 to TRBJ2-3; TRBD2 agrees at 8 bases. J was trimmed by 0 bases and V by 4 bases; bases with no gene match: 10. CDR1 and CDR2 from the germline V gene are SGDLS and YYNGEE. The CDR3 is 17 amino acids. This CDR3 reads CASSQDSLAESTDTQYF. The CDR3 DNA follows: TGTGCCAGCAGCCAAGATTCACTAGCGGAAAGCACAGATACGCAGTATTTT.

V is TRBV10-3 and J is TRBJ2-2, with TRBD2 identical over 7 bases. V shed 8 bases, J shed 5 bases, and the junction held 5 bases outside the gene matches. CDR3 size: 13 residues. Germline CDR1 is ENHRY and CDR2 is SYGVKD. The CDR3 is CAIGGGRTGELFF. The CDR3 region has the DNA TGTGCCATCGGGGGAGGGAGAACCGGGGAGCTGTTTTTT.

The chain is built from TRBV19 and TRBJ1-2; the match to TRBD1 covers 9 bases. There are 15 residues in the CDR3. The ends lost 1 base at V and 7 bases at J; junction bases unmatched: 7. Germline V gene sequence: CDR1 LNHDA, CDR2 SQIVND (reference sequence). The CDR3 loop reads CASSIASGTGIGYTF. The CDR3 DNA follows: TGTGCCAGTAGTATAGCGAGTGGGACAGGGATTGGCTACACCTTC.

This chain connects TRBV10-3 to TRBJ2-7, with 10 positions matching TRBD1. The CDR3 length is 15 residues. Per the germline V gene, CDR1 is ENHRY and CDR2 is SYGVKD. After removal of 2 bases from V and 4 bases from J, the junction contained 5 bases not matched to a gene. The chain's CDR3 is CAISEGQGVRYEQYF. Here the CDR3 DNA reads TGTGCCATCAGTGAGGGACAGGGGGTTAGATACGAGCAGTACTTC.

This chain links TRBV5-4 with TRBJ2-7, with 12 bases identical to TRBD2. Germline V lookup: CDR1 SGHNT, CDR2 YYREEE (reference sequence). This CDR3 contains 15 residues. V trimming: 4 bases; J trimming: 2 bases; junction bases outside the gene matches: 4. This CDR3 is CASSNGLAGTYEQYF. DNA for the CDR3: TGTGCCAGCAGCAACGGACTAGCGGGGACCTACGAGCAGTACTTC. The complete variable domain, with remaining parts taken from reference TRBV5-4 and TRBJ2-7, reads ETGVTQSPTHLIKTRGQQVTLRCSSQSGHNTVSWYQQALGQGPQFIFQYYREEENGRGNFPPRFSGLQFPNYSSELNVNALELDDSALYLCASSNGLAGTYEQYFGPGTRLTVT.

This chain joins TRBV2 and TRBJ2-7; 7 bases are shared with TRBD2. The CDR3 is 17 amino acids. The J segment lost 0 bases and the V segment lost 5 bases, leaving 13 bases of the junction unmatched. CDR1 SNHLY and CDR2 FYNNEI come from the germline V gene. In DNA, the CDR3 is TGTGCCAGCAGTCCGCTTCCTGGGGGGGTGAACTCCTACGAGCAGTACTTC. Its protein product is CASSPLPGGVNSYEQYF. Drawing the rest from reference TRBV2 and TRBJ2-7, the complete variable domain is EPEVTQTPSHQVTQMGQEVILRCVPISNHLYFYWYRQILGQKVEFLVSFYNNEISEKSEIFDDQFSVERPDGSNFTLKIRSTKLEDSAMYFCASSPLPGGVNSYEQYFGPGTRLTVT.

The rearrangement joins TRBV28 to TRBJ2-5; 8 positions agree with TRBD1. J lost 1 base, V lost 5 bases, and 9 bases had no gene match. CDR3 length: 16 residues. Germline V gene sequence: CDR1 MDHEN, CDR2 SYDVKM. The CDR3 nucleotides read TGTGCCAGCAGTGTCCGGGACAGGCCTTCCCAAGAGACCCAGTACTTC. Protein sequence: CASSVRDRPSQETQYF.

The chain links TRBV10-3 to TRBJ2-5, with 12 nucleotides matching TRBD2. CDR3 length: 17 residues. CDR1 is ENHRY, CDR2 SYGVKD, per germline. Losses at the gene ends were 3 bases for V and 6 bases for J; bases not matched to a gene: 11. CDR3 sequence (DNA): TGTGCCATCAGTGATCTAGCGGGAGGGCCCCGTGGAAAGACCCAGTACTTC. It yields the protein CAISDLAGGPRGKTQYF.

This clone appeared a few times. CDR3 sequence: CASSDRTSGSYEQYF. CDR3 coding DNA: TGTGCCAGCAGCGATAGGACTAGCGGGAGCTACGAGCAGTACTTC. The chain joins TRBV5-4 to TRBJ2-7, with 13 bases identical to TRBD2. J gave up 3 bases and V 4 bases, and 4 bases lay outside the gene matches. Germline CDR1 reads SGHNT; CDR2 reads YYREEE (reference sequence). The CDR3 is 15 residues long.